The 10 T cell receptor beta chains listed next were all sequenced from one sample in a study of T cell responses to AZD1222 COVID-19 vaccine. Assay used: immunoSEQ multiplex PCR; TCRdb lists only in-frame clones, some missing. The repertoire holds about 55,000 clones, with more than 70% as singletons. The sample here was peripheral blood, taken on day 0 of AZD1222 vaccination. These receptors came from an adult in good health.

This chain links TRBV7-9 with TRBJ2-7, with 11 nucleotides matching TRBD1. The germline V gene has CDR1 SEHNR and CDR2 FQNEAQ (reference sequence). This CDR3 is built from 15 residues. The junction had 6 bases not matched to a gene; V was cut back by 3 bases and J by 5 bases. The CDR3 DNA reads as TGTGCCAGCAGCTTCGGACAGGGGGCTATCGACGAGCAGTACTTC. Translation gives CASSFGQGAIDEQYF.

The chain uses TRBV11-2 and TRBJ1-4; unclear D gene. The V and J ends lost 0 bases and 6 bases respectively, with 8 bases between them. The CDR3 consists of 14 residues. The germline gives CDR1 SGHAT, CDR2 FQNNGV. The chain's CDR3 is CASSLEERYEKLFF. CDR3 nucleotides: TGTGCCAGCAGCTTAGAAGAACGTTATGAAAAACTGTTTTTT.

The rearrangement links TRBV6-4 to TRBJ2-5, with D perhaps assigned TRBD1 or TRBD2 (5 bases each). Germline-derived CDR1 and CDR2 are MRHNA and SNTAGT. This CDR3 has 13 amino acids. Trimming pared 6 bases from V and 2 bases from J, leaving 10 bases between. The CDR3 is CASSAGAQETQYF. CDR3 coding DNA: TGTGCCAGCAGCGCCGGGGCGCAAGAGACCCAGTACTTC.

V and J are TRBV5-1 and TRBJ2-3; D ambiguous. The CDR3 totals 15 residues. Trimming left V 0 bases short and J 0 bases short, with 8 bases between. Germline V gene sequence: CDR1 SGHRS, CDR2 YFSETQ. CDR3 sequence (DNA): TGCGCCAGCAGCTTGGTTACAGACAGCACAGATACGCAGTATTTT. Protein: CASSLVTDSTDTQYF.

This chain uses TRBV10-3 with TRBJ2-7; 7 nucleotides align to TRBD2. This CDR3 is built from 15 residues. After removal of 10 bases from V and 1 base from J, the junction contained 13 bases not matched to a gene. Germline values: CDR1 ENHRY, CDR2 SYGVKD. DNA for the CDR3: TGTGCCACCGGGAGGCTGGCAGGGCTGTCCTACGAGCAGTACTTC. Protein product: CATGRLAGLSYEQYF.

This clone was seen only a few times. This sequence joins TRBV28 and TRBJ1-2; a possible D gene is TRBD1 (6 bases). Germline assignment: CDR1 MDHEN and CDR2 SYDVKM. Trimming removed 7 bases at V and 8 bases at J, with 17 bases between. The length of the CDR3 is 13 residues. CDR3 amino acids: CASKGTGFRGYTF. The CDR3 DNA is TGTGCCAGCAAAGGCACAGGGTTTAGGGGCTACACCTTC.

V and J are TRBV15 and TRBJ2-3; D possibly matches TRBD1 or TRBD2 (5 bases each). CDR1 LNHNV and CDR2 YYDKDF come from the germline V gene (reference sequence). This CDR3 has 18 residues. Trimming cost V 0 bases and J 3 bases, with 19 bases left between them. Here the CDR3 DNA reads TGTGCCACCAGCAGAGATAACGGACCATTGTGGGGGACAGATACGCAGTATTTT. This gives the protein CATSRDNGPLWGTDTQYF.

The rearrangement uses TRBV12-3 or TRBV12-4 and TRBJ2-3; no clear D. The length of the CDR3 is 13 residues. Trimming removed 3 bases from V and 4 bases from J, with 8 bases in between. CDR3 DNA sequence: TGTGCCAGCAGTTTCCGTGGATCAGATACGCAGTATTTT. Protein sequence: CASSFRGSDTQYF.

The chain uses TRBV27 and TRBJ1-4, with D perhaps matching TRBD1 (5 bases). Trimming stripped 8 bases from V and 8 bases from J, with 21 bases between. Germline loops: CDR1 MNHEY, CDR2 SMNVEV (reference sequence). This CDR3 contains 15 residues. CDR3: CASHRTGTFIEKLFF. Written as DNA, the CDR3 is TGTGCCAGCCATAGAACCGGGACGTTCATCGAAAAACTGTTTTTT.

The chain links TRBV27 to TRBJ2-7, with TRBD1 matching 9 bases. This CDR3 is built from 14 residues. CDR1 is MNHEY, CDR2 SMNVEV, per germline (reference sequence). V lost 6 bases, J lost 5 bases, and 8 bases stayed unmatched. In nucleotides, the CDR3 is TGTGCCAGCAGCCGACAGGGGGAATCCCACGAGCAGTACTTC. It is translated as CASSRQGESHEQYF.